This paragraph covers one T cell receptor beta chain sequence. Unique molecular identifiers featured in how the TCRbeta library was prepared. TCRdb analysed the PCR reads with MiXCR anew, one entry per CDR3 protein. The sample carries under 450,000 distinct CDR3 sequences, about an eighth recorded once. Germline V gene lookup returns CDR1 LGHNA and CDR2 YSLEER. This CDR3 has 18 residues. Trimming removed 0 bases from V and 4 bases from J; junction bases left unmatched: 10. This sample stems from a study of T-cell reconstitution after alpha-beta-depleted transplantation in children. The chain combines TRBV4-3 with TRBJ2-5, with 11 bases aligning to TRBD2. The sequence derives from a human donor who donated a stem cell graft to a child with Fanconi anemia. The input for sequencing was PBMCs, taken from the stem cell graft. The CDR3 loop reads CASSQDLAGGLLGETQYF. The CDR3 region has the DNA TGCGCCAGCAGCCAAGATCTAGCGGGGGGCCTCCTGGGAGAGACCCAGTACTTC.